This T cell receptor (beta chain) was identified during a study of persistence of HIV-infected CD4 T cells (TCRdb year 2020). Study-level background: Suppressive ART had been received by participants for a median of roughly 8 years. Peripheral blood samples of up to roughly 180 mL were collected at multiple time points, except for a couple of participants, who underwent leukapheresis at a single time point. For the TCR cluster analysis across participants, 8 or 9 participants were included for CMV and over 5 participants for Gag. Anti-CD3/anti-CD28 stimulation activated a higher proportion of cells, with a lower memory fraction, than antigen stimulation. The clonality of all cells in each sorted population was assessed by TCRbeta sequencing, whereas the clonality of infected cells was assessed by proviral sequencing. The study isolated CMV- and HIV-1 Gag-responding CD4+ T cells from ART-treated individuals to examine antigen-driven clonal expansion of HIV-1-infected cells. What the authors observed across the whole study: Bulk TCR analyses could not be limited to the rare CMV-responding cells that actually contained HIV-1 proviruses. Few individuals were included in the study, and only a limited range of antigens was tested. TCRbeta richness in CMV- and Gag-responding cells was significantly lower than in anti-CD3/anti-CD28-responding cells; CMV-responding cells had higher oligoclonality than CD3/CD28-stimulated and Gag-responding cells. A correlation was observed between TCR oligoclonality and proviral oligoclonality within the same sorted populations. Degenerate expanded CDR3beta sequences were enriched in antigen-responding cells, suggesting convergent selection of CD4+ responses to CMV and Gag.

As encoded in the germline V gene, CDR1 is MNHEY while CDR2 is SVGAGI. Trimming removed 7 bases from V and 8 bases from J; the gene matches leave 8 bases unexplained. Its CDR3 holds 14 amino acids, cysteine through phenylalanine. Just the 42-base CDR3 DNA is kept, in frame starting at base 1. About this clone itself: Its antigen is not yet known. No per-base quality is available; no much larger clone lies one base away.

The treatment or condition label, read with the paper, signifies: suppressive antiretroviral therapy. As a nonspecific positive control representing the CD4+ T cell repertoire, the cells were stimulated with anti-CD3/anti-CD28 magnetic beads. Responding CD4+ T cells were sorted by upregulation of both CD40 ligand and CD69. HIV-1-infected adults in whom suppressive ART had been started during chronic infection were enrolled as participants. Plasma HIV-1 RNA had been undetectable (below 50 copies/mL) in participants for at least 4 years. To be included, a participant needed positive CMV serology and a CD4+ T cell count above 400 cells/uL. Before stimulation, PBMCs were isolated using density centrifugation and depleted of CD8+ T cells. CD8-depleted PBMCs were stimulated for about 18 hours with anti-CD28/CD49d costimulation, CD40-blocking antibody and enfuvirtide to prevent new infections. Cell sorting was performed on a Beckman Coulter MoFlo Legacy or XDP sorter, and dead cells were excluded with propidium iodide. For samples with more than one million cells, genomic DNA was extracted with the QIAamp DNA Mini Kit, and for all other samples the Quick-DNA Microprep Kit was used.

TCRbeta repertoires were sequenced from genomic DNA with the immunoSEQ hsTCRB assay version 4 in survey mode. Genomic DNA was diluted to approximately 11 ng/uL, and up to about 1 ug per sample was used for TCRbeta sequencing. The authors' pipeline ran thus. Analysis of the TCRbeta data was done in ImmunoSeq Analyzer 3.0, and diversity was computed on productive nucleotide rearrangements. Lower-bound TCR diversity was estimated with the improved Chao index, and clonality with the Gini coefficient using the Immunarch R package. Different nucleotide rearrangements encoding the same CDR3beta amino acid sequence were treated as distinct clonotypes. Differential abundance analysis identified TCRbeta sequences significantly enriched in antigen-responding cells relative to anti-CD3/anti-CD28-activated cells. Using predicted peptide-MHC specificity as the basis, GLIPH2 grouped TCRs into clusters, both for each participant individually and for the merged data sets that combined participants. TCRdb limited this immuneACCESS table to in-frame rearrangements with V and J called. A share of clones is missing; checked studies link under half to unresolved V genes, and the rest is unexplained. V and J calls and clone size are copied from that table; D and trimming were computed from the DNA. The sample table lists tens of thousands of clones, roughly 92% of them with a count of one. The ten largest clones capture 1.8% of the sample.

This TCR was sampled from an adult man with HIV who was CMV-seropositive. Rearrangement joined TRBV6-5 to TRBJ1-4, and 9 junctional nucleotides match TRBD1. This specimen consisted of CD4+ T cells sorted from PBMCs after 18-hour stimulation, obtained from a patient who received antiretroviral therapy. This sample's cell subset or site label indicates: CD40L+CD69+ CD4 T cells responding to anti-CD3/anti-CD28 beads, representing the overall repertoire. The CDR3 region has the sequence CASTTRDRDEKLFF. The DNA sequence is TGTGCCAGCACAACCCGGGACAGGGACGAAAAACTGTTTTTT.